This TCR beta chain was found in a study of blood T cell repertoires in COVID-19. At the level of the study: Italy, Spain and the United States were the sources of the convalescent and acute COVID-19 samples. The analysed material was cDNA or gDNA that came from T cells, B-cell-depleted T cells, or PBMCs.

Libraries were prepared by immunoSEQ multiplex PCR; TCRdb keeps only in-frame clonotypes and omits some of them. The table has 150,000 to 200,000 clones, less than 85% seen once. What was sequenced was peripheral blood. This TCR derives from a human donor with acute or convalescent COVID-19. The donor label of this sample is uncertain.

This CDR3 reads CASTASGTWETQYF. In DNA, the CDR3 is TGTGCCAGCACCGCCTCCGGGACTTGGGAGACCCAGTACTTC. V usage is TRBV6-6 and J usage is TRBJ2-5; weak D call: TRBD2 (6 bases). V was trimmed by 7 bases and J by 5 bases, leaving 17 bases between them. CDR3 size: 14 residues. Germline assignment: CDR1 MNHNY and CDR2 SVGAGI (reference sequence).